The T cell receptor beta chain described here comes from a study of blood T cell repertoires in COVID-19. About the research overall: PBMCs, B-cell-depleted T cells, or T cells provided the cDNA or gDNA that made up the material.

Assay used: immunoSEQ multiplex PCR; TCRdb lists only in-frame clones, some missing. The sample records about 69,000 clones, 60% to 85% being singletons. This clone came up once. Sequencing input: peripheral blood. This TCR was sampled from a man between 60 and 70 years old with acute or convalescent COVID-19.

This chain's CDR3 is CASSQIQGDTQYF. The CDR3 nucleotides read TGCGCCAGCAGCCAGATCCAGGGGGATACGCAGTATTTT. This chain links TRBV4-3 with TRBJ2-3, with TRBD1 as a possible D gene (6 bases). The V gene lost 3 bases and the J gene lost 6 bases, with 10 bases spanning the gap. Germline loops: CDR1 LGHNA, CDR2 YSLEER. The CDR3 totals 13 residues.